This T cell receptor (beta chain) stems from a study of T cell repertoires in cytomegalovirus infection. In the study overall: Public TCR beta signatures provided an indication of both CMV infection and a matching HLA type. Study outcomes and limitations: Across the ex vivo response, the dominant clonotypes were HLA-C-restricted CMV-specific TCR beta clonotypes.

A single count supports this clonotype. The target antigen is unknown. TCRdb analysed the reads with MiXCR anew, one entry per CDR3 protein. The table has approximately 730,000 distinct CDR3 sequences, 25% to 35% seen once. This CDR3 spans 19 amino acids. V gave up 3 bases and J gave up 6 bases, with 27 bases separating them. The germline gives CDR1 MNHNY, CDR2 SVGAGI (reference sequence). This receptor was identified in a human donor in good health (CMV status not recorded). Some clones in this sample may be carry-over from other donors' samples. The sequencing used cultured CD8+ T cells from PBMCs, collected from culture after CMV antigen stimulation. The J gene is TRBJ2-1, the V gene TRBV6-6, with a possible D match to TRBD2 (8 bases). In DNA, the CDR3 is TGTGCCAGCAGTTATTCCGACAGGGTGTTCGGGGGGGGGTTCAATGAGCAGTTCTTC. Encoded protein: CASSYSDRVFGGGFNEQFF.